This T cell receptor (beta chain) was profiled in a study of OX40 agonist ivuxolimab in advanced cancers. Study summary: Intravenous ivuxolimab was administered to patients every 2 weeks at 0.01 to 10 mg/kg.

Data came from immunoSEQ multiplex PCR; TCRdb stores just in-frame clones and leaves some out. The table includes tens of thousands of clones, about 85% detected once. This clone appeared a single time. Autoimmune disease history or systemic immunosuppression was exclusionary. The clonotype comes from an adult with an advanced solid tumor such as melanoma, head and neck, liver or kidney cancer. The specimen comprised CD4+ or CD8+ T cells sorted from blood, sampled in a trial of the OX40 agonist ivuxolimab.

As DNA, the CDR3 is TGCGCCAGCAGGGGGGTCTTGGAGGTCACTGAAGCTTTCTTT. It codes for CASRGVLEVTEAFF. The gene calls are TRBV10-2 and TRBJ1-1; the D gene is possibly TRBD1 (5 bases). Germline CDR1 WSHSY, CDR2 SAAADI. Trimming took off 6 bases at V and 4 bases at J, with 15 bases between the two ends. There are 14 residues in the CDR3.